One and the same sample provided the 11 T cell receptor beta chains below, sequenced in a study of blood T cell repertoires in COVID-19. Sequencing used immunoSEQ multiplex PCR; TCRdb keeps in-frame clones, though not all of them. The sample contains 50,000 to 60,000 clones, 85% to 90% of which appear only once. Source material: peripheral blood. The receptors were gathered from a human donor in a cohort sampled during active COVID-19.

The J gene is TRBJ2-1, the V gene TRBV7-9; D is undetermined. This CDR3 region has 13 residues. Trimming cost V 1 base and J 8 bases, with 9 bases left between them. The V gene's germline CDR1 is SEHNR and CDR2 FQNEAQ (reference sequence). As DNA, the CDR3 is TGTGCCAGCAGCTTAGGTAGCTGGGATGAGCAGTTCTTC. Translated: CASSLGSWDEQFF.

The chain joins TRBV6-1 to TRBJ1-1; D ambiguous. This CDR3 is built from 14 residues. Trimming took off 2 bases at V and 1 base at J, with 8 bases between the two ends. CDR1 is MNHNS and CDR2 is SASEGT in the germline V gene. CDR3 coding DNA: TGTGCCAGCAGTGAATTGCGCGGGAACACTGAAGCTTTCTTT. This gives the protein CASSELRGNTEAFF.

The chain links TRBV5-4 to TRBJ1-2; D unclear. The CDR3 loop spans 16 amino acids. V was clipped by 6 bases and J by 3 bases, with 21 bases between them. From germline, CDR1 is SGHNT and CDR2 YYREEE (reference sequence). The DNA of the CDR3 is TGTGCCAGCATCCCCCTAGGAGGTCAGGCGGACTATGGCTACACCTTC. It codes for CASIPLGGQADYGYTF.

V is TRBV5-1 and J is TRBJ2-3; 13 bases agree with TRBD2. V shed 5 bases and J 3 bases; nucleotides not matched to a gene: 6. This CDR3 contains 16 residues. Germline-derived CDR1 and CDR2 are SGHRS and YFSETQ. CDR3 loop: CASSRTSGSGTDTQYF. CDR3 bases: TGCGCCAGCAGTCGGACTAGCGGGAGCGGGACAGATACGCAGTATTTT. The whole variable domain, remainder taken from reference TRBV5-1 and TRBJ2-3, is KAGVTQTPRYLIKTRGQQVTLSCSPISGHRSVSWYQQTPGQGLQFLFEYFSETQRNKGNFPGRFSGRQFSNSRSEMNVSTLELGDSALYLCASSRTSGSGTDTQYFGPGTRLTVL.

This clone was seen a handful of times. The chain is built from TRBV19 and TRBJ2-7; 12 nucleotides align to TRBD1. The germline V gene encodes CDR1 LNHDA and CDR2 SQIVND (reference sequence). The CDR3 has 15 residues. After removal of 4 bases from V and 7 bases from J, the junction contained 8 bases not matched to a gene. The chain's CDR3 is CASSTRGQGAREQYF. In nucleotides, the CDR3 is TGTGCCAGTAGTACCCGGGGACAGGGGGCGCGGGAGCAGTACTTC.

The table lists this clone with a few counts. The J gene is TRBJ1-5, the V gene TRBV19; the match to TRBD1 covers 9 bases. The CDR3 sequence is 16 residues long. Per germline, CDR1 LNHDA and CDR2 SQIVND (reference sequence). Trimming cost V 5 bases and J 3 bases; bases outside gene matches: 8. CDR3 DNA sequence: TGTGCCAGTAGTCCGATGGACAGGGGAAACAATCAGCCCCAGCATTTT. Amino acids: CASSPMDRGNNQPQHF. The whole variable domain, filled in from reference TRBV19 and TRBJ1-5, reads DGGITQSPKYLFRKEGQNVTLSCEQNLNHDAMYWYRQDPGQGLRLIYYSQIVNDFQKGDIAEGYSVSREKKESFPLTVTSAQKNPTAFYLCASSPMDRGNNQPQHFGDGTRLSIL.

J is TRBJ2-1 and V is TRBV3-1 (or the pseudogene TRBV3-2); 13 nucleotides align to TRBD2. This CDR3 is 16 amino acids long. CDR1 is LGHDT and CDR2 is YNNKEL in the germline V gene (reference sequence). After removal of 1 base from V and 10 bases from J, the junction contained 7 bases not matched to a gene. The DNA for the CDR3 is TGTGCCAGCAGCCAAGGCGGACTAGCGGGGGCGGGGGAGCAGTTCTTC. This codes for CASSQGGLAGAGEQFF.

In its sample, this clone was seen a few times. V and J are TRBV4-1 and TRBJ2-1; tentative D call: TRBD2 (6 bases). Trimming left V 1 base short and J 7 bases short, with 11 bases between. The CDR3 is 14 amino acids. Germline loops: CDR1 MGHRA, CDR2 YSYEKL. CDR3 in DNA: TGCGCCAGCAGCCAAGCGGGGGTGGGGAATGAGCAGTTCTTC. Protein product: CASSQAGVGNEQFF.

The chain joins TRBV19 to TRBJ2-1, with TRBD1 identical over 8 bases. Trimming removed 4 bases from V and 8 bases from J; junction bases left unmatched: 7. The germline V gene has CDR1 LNHDA and CDR2 SQIVND (reference sequence). The CDR3 sequence is 14 residues long. CDR3 protein: CASSTPTGVDEQFF. Here the CDR3 DNA reads TGTGCCAGTAGTACCCCGACAGGGGTCGATGAGCAGTTCTTC.

The chain combines TRBV6-4 with TRBJ1-6, with D hard to call. Germline loops: CDR1 MRHNA, CDR2 SNTAGT. The CDR3 consists of 15 residues. V lost 3 bases and J 10 bases, leaving 16 bases between the germline ends. The CDR3 here is CASSEVRRRNSPLHF. The CDR3 nucleotides are TGTGCCAGCAGTGAAGTGCGGAGGCGTAACTCACCCCTCCACTTT.

This clone was seen only once. The rearrangement links TRBV7-2 to TRBJ2-1, with a weak D call TRBD2 (6 bases). Trimming cost V 2 bases and J 6 bases, with 17 bases left between them. Germline CDR1 SGHTA, CDR2 FQGNSA. The CDR3 consists of 16 residues. CDR3 sequence (DNA): TGTGCCAGCAGCTTATTATCGTGGGAGGTTGGCAATGAGCAGTTCTTC. This translates into CASSLLSWEVGNEQFF.